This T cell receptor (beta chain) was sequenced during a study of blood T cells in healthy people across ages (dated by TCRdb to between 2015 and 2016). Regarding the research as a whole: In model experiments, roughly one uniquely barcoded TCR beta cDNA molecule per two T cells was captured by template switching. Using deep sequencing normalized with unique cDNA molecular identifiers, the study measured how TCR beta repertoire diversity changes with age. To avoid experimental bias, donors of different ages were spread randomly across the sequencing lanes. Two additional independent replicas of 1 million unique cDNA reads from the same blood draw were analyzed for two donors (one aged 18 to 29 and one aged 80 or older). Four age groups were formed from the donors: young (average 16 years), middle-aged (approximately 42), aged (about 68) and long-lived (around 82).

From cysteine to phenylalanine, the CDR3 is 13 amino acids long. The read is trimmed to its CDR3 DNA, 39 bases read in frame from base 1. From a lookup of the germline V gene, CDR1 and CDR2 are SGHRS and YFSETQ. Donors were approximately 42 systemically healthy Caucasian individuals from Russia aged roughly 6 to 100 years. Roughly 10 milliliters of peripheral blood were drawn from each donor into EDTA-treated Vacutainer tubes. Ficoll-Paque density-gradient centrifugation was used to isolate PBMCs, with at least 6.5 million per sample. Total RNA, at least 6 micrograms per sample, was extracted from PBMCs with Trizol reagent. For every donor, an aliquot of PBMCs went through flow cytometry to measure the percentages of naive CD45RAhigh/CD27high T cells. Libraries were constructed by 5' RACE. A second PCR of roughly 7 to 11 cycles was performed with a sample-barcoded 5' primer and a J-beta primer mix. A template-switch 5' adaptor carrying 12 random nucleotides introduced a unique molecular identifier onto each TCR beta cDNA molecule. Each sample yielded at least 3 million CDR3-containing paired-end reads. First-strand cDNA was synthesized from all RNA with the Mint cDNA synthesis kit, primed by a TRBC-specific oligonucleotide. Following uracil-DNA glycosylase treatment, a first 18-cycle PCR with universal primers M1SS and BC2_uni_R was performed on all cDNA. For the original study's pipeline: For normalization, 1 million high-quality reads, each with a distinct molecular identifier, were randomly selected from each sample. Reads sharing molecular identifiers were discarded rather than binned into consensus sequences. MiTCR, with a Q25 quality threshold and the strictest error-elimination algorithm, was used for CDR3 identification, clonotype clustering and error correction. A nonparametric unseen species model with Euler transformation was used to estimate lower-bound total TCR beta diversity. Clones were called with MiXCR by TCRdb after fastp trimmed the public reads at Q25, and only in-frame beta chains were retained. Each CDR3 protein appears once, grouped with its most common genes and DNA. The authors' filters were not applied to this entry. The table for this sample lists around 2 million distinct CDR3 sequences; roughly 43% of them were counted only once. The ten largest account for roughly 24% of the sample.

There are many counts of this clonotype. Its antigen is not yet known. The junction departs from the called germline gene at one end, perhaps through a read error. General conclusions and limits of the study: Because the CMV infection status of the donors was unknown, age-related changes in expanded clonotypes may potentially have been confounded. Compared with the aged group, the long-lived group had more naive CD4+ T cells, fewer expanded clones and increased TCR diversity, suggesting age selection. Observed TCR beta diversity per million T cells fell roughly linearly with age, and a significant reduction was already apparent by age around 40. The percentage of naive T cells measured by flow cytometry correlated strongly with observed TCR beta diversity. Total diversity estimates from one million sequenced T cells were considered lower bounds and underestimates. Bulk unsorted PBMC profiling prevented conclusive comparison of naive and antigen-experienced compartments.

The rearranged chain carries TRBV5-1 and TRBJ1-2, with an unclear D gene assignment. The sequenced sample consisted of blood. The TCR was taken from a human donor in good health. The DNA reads TGTGCCAGCAGTTCAGACGGCGGCTATGGCTACACCTTC. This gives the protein CASSSDGGYGYTF.